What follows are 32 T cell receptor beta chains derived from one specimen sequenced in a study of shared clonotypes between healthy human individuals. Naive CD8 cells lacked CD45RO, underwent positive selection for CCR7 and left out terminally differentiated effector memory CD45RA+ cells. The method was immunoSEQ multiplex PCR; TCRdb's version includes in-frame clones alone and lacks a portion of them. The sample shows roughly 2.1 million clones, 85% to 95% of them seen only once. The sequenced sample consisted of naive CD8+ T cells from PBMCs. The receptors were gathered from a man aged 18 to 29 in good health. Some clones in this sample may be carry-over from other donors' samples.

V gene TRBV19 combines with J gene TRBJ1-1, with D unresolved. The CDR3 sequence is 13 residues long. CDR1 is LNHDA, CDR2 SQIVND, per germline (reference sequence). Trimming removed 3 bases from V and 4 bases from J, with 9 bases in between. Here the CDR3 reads CASSISALTEAFF. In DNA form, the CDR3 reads TGTGCCAGTAGTATCTCGGCCCTCACTGAAGCTTTCTTT.

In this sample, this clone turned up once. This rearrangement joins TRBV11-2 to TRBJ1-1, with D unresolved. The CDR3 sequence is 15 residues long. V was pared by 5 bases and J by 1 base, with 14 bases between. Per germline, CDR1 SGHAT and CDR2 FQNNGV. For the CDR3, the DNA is TGTGCCAGCAGCCCCGCGGTGAGCCCGAACACTGAAGCTTTCTTT. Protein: CASSPAVSPNTEAFF.

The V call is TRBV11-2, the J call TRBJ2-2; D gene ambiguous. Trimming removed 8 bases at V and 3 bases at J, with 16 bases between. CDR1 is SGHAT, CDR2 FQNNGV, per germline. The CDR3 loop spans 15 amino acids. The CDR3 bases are TGTGCCAGCCGTGGGCCGGACGCCTACACCGGGGAGCTGTTTTTT. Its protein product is CASRGPDAYTGELFF.

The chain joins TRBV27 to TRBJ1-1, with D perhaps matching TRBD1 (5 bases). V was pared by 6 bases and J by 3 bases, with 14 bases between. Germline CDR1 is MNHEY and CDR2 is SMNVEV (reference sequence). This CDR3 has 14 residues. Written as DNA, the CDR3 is TGTGCCAGCAGCCCCGGGACCTGGGACACTGAAGCTTTCTTT. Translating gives CASSPGTWDTEAFF.

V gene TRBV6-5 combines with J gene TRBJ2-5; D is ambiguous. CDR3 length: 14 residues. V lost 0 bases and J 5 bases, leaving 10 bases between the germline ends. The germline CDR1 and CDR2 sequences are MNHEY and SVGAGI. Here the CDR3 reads CASSYSGSSETQYF. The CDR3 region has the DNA TGTGCCAGCAGTTACTCGGGCAGTTCGGAGACCCAGTACTTC.

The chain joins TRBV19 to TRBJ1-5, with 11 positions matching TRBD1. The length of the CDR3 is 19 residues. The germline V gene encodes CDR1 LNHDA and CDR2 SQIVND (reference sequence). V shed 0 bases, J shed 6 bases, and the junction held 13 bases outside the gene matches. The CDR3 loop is CASSIDRGQGESYGQPQHF. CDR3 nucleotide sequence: TGTGCCAGTAGTATAGATCGGGGACAGGGGGAGTCTTACGGTCAGCCCCAGCATTTT.

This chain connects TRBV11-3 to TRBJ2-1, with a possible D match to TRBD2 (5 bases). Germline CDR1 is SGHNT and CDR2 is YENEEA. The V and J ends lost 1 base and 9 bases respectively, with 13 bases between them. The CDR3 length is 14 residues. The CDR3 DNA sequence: TGTGCCAGCAGCTTAGCCGCCCCGGGGTCTGAGCAGTTCTTC. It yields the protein CASSLAAPGSEQFF.

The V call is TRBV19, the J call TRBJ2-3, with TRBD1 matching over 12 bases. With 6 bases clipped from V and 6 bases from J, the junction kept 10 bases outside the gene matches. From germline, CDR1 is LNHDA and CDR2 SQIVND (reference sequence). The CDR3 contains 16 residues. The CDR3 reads CASSAQGQGAIDTQYF. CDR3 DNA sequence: TGTGCCAGTAGCGCCCAGGGACAGGGGGCGATTGATACGCAGTATTTT.

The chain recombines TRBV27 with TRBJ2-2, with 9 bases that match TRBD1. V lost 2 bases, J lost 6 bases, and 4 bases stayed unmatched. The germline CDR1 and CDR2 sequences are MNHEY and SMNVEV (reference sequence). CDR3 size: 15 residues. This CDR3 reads CASSLRDRDAGELFF. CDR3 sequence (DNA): TGTGCCAGCAGTTTAAGGGACAGGGACGCCGGGGAGCTGTTTTTT.

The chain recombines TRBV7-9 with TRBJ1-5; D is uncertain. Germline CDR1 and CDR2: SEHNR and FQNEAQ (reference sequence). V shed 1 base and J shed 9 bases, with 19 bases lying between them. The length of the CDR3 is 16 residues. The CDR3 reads CASSLGPRGIEGPQHF. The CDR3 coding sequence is TGTGCCAGCAGCTTAGGGCCGCGGGGTATCGAGGGGCCCCAGCATTTT.

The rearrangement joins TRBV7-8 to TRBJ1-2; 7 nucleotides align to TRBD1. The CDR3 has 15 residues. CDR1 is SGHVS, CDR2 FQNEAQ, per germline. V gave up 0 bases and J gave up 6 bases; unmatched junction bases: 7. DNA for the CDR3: TGTGCCAGCAGCTTAGCGCGTTCAGGGGGTAATGGCTACACCTTC. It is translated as CASSLARSGGNGYTF. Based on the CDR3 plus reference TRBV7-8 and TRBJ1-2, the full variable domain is GAGVSQSPRYKVAKRGQDVALRCDPISGHVSLFWYQQALGQGPEFLTYFQNEAQLDKSGLPSDRFFAERPEGSVSTLKIQRTQQEDSAVYLCASSLARSGGNGYTFGSGTRLTVV.

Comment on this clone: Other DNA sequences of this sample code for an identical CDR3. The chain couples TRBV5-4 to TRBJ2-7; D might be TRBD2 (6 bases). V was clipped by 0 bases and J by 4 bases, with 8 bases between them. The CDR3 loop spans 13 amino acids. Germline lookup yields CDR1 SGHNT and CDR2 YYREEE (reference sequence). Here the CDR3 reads CASSLGGDYEQYF. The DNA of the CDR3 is TGTGCCAGCAGCTTGGGGGGGGATTACGAGCAGTACTTC.

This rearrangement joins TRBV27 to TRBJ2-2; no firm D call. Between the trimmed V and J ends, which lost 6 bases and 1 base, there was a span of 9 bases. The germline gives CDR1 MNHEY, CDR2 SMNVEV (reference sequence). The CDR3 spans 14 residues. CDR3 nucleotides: TGTGCCAGCAGACCGATACTGAACACCGGGGAGCTGTTTTTT. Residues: CASRPILNTGELFF.

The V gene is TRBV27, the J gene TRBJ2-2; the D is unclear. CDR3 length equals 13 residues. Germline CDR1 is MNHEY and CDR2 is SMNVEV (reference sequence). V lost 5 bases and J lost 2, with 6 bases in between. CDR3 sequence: CASSTHNTGELFF. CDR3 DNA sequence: TGTGCCAGCAGTACCCATAACACCGGGGAGCTGTTTTTT.

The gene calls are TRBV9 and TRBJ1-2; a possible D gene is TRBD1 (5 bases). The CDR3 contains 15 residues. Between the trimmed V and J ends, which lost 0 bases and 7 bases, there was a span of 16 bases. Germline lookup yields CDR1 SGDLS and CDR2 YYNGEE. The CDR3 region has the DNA TGTGCCAGCAGCGTAGGTTCCTCAGGGACCCGTGGCTACACCTTC. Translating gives CASSVGSSGTRGYTF.

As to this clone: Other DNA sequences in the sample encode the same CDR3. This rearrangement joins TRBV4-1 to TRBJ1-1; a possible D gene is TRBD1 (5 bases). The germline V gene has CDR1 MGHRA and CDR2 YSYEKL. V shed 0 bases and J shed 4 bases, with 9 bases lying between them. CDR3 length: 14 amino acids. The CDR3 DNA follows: TGCGCCAGCAGCCAAGAGCCCGGGGCCACTGAAGCTTTCTTT. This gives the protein CASSQEPGATEAFF.

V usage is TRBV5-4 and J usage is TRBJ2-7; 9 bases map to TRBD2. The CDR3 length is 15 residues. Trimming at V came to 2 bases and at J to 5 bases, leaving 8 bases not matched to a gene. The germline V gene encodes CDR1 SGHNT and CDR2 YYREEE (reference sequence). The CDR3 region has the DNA TGTGCCAGCAGCTTCGGTAGCGGGAGAGTAAACGAGCAGTACTTC. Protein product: CASSFGSGRVNEQYF.

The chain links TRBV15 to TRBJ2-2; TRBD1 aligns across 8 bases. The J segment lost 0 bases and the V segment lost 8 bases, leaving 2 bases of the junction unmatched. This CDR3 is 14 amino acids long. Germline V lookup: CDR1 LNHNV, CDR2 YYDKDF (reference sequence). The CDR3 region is CATADRANTGELFF. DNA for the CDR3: TGTGCCACCGCGGACAGGGCGAACACCGGGGAGCTGTTTTTT.

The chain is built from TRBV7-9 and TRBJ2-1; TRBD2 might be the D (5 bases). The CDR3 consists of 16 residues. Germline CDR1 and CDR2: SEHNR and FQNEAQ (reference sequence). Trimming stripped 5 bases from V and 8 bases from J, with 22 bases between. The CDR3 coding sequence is TGTGCCAGCAGCCCCTCCCCGGGAATACGGGTGGATGAGCAGTTCTTC. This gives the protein CASSPSPGIRVDEQFF.

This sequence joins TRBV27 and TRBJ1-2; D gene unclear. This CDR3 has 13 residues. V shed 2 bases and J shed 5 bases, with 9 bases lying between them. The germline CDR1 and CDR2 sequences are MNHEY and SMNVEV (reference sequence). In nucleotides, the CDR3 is TGTGCCAGCAGTTTAGATATCGGGTATGGCTACACCTTC. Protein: CASSLDIGYGYTF.

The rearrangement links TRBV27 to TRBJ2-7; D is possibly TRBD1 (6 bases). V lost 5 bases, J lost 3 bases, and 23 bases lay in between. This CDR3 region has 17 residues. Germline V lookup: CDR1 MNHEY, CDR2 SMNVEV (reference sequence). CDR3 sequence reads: CASSPSAGDGSFYEQYF. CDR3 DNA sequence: TGTGCCAGCAGTCCGAGCGCAGGGGACGGCTCCTTCTACGAGCAGTACTTC.

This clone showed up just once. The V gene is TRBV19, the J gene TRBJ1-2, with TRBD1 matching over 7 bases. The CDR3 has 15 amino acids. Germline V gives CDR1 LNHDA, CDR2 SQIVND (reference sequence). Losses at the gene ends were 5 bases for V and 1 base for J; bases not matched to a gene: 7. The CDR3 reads CASSLWDRSNYGYTF. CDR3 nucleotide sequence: TGTGCCAGTAGTTTATGGGACAGAAGTAACTATGGCTACACCTTC.

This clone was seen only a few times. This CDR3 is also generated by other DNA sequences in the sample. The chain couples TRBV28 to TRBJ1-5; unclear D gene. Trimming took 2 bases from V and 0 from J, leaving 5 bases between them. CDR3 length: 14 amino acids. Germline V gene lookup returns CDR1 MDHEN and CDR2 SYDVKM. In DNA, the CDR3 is TGTGCCAGCAGTTTACGGCCTAGCAATCAGCCCCAGCATTTT. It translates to CASSLRPSNQPQHF.

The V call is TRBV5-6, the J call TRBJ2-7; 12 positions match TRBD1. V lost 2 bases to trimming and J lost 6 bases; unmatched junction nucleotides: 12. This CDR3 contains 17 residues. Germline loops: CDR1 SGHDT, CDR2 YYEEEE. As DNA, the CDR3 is TGTGCCAGCAGCTTCGCCGGGACAGGGGGCGTAAAAGTCGAGCAGTACTTC. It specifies CASSFAGTGGVKVEQYF.

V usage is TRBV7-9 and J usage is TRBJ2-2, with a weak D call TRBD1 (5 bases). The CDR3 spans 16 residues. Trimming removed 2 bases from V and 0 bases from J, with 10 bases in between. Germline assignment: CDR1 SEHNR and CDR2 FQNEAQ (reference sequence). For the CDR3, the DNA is TGTGCCAGCAGCTTATCGGACACACCGAACACCGGGGAGCTGTTTTTT. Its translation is CASSLSDTPNTGELFF.

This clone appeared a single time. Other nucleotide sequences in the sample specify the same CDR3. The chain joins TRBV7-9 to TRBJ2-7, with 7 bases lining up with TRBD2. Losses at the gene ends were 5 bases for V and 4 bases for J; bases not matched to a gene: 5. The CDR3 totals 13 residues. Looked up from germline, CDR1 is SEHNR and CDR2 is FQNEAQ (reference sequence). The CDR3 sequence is CASSPPSGYEQYF. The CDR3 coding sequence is TGTGCCAGCAGCCCTCCTAGCGGATACGAGCAGTACTTC. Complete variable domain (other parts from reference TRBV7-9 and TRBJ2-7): DTGVSQNPRHKITKRGQNVTFRCDPISEHNRLYWYRQTLGQGPEFLTYFQNEAQLEKSRLLSDRFSAERPKGSFSTLEIQRTEQGDSAMYLCASSPPSGYEQYFGPGTRLTVT.

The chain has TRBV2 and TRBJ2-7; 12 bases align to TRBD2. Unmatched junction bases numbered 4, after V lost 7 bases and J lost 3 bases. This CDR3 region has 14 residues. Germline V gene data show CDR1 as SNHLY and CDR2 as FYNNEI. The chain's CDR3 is CASTWTSGIYEQYF. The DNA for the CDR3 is TGTGCCAGCACCTGGACTAGCGGGATCTACGAGCAGTACTTC.

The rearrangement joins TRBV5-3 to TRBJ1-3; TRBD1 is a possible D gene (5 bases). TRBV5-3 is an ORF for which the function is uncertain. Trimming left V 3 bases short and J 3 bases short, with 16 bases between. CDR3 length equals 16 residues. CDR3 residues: CARSCGRQGVGNTIYF. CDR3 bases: TGTGCCAGAAGCTGCGGTCGGCAGGGAGTTGGAAACACCATATATTTT.

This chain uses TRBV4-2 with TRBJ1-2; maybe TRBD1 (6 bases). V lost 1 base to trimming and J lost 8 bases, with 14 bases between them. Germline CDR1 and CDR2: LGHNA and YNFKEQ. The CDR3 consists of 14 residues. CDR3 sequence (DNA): TGTGCCAGCAGCCAAGTAAGGGGGGAAACGGGCTACACCTTC. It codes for CASSQVRGETGYTF.

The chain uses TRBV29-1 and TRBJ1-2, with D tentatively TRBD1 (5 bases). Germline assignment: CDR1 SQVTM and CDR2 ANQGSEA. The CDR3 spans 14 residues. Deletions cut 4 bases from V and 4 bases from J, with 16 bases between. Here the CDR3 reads CSVVGEQGVYGYTF. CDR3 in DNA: TGCAGCGTTGTAGGGGAGCAGGGAGTCTATGGCTACACCTTC.

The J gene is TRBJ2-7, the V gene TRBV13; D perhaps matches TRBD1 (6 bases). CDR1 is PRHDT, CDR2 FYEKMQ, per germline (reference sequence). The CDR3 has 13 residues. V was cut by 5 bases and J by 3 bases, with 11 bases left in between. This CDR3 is CASSPEGGYEQYF. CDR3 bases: TGTGCCAGCAGCCCAGAAGGGGGCTACGAGCAGTACTTC.

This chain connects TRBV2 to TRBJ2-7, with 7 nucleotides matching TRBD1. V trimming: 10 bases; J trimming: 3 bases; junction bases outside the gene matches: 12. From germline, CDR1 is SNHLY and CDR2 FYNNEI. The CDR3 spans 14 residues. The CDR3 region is CATLYRGHGYEQYF. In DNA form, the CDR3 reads TGTGCCACATTATACAGGGGACACGGCTACGAGCAGTACTTC.